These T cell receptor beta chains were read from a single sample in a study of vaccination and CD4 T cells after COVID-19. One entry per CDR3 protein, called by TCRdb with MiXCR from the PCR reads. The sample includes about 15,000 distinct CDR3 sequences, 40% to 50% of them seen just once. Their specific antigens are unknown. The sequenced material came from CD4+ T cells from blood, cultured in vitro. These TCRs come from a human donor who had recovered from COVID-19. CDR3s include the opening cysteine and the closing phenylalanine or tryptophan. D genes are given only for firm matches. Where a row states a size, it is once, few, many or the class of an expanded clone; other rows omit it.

CDR3: CASSYYAGARDTQYF
DNA: TGTGCCAGCAGTTACTACGCGGGGGCGAGGGATACGCAGTATTTT
V: TRBV6-2/TRBV6-3
D: NA
J: TRBJ2-3
size: NA

CDR3: CSARDFRQGNTEAFF
DNA: TGCAGTGCTAGAGATTTTAGGCAGGGGAACACTGAAGCTTTCTTT
V: TRBV20-1
D: NA
J: TRBJ1-1
size: few

CDR3: CAWRVTGPGELFF
DNA: TGTGCCTGGAGAGTCACAGGGCCCGGGGAGCTGTTTTTT
V: TRBV30
D: NA
J: TRBJ2-2
size: NA

CDR3: CASSIPGGSSYEQYF
DNA: TGTGCCAGTAGTATTCCAGGGGGCAGCTCCTACGAGCAGTACTTC
V: TRBV19
D: TRBD1
J: TRBJ2-7
size: NA

CDR3: CASSLPPRRFNYGYTF
DNA: TGTGCCAGCAGTTTACCCCCCCGGAGATTTAACTATGGCTACACCTTC
V: TRBV7-8
D: NA
J: TRBJ1-2
size: few

CDR3: CSGPDRGQEKLFF
DNA: TGCAGTGGACCGGACAGGGGGCAGGAAAAACTGTTTTTT
V: TRBV20-1
D: TRBD1
J: TRBJ1-4
size: NA

CDR3: CASSIRGGNSPLHF
DNA: TGTGCCAGTAGTATCAGGGGAGGAAATTCACCCCTCCACTTT
V: TRBV19
D: NA
J: TRBJ1-6
size: NA

CDR3: CASRVGQAYSNQPQHF
DNA: TGTGCCAGCAGGGTAGGACAGGCCTATAGCAATCAGCCCCAGCATTTT
V: TRBV6-1
D: TRBD1
J: TRBJ1-5
size: few

CDR3: CASSLGQEVGGYTF
DNA: TGCGCCAGCAGCTTGGGCCAGGAGGTTGGTGGCTACACCTTC
V: TRBV5-1
D: NA
J: TRBJ1-2
size: once

CDR3: CASSLGLAGQETQYF
DNA: TGTGCTAGCAGCTTGGGACTAGCGGGGCAAGAGACCCAGTACTTC
V: TRBV7-6
D: TRBD2
J: TRBJ2-5
size: NA

CDR3: CASSLGGAGTDTQYF
DNA: TGCGCCAGCAGCTTGGGTGGTGCGGGCACAGATACGCAGTATTTT
V: TRBV5-1
D: NA
J: TRBJ2-3
size: NA

CDR3: CASSLTGAGANVLTF
DNA: TGTGCCAGCAGCTTGACAGGGGCTGGGGCCAACGTCCTGACTTTC
V: TRBV7-2
D: TRBD1
J: TRBJ2-6
size: NA

CDR3: CASSQGGKISYEQYF
DNA: TGTGCCAGCAGCCAGGGCGGGAAAATCTCCTACGAGCAGTACTTC
V: TRBV14
D: NA
J: TRBJ2-7
size: NA

CDR3: CASSSIAGKNEQFF
DNA: TGTGCCAGCAGTTCTATAGCGGGTAAGAATGAGCAGTTCTTC
V: TRBV6-2/TRBV6-3
D: TRBD2
J: TRBJ2-1
size: NA

CDR3: CASSKAFHSYEQYF
DNA: TGTGCCAGCAGCAAAGCTTTTCACTCCTACGAGCAGTACTTC
V: TRBV21-1
D: NA
J: TRBJ2-7
size: few

CDR3: CASSYTFDRGNSYEQYF
DNA: TGTGCCAGCAGTTACACGTTCGATCGGGGTAACTCCTACGAGCAGTACTTC
V: TRBV6-2/TRBV6-3
D: NA
J: TRBJ2-7
size: once

CDR3: CASSLSGAGEAGYTF
DNA: TGTGCCAGCAGCTTATCCGGGGCCGGGGAAGCTGGCTACACCTTC
V: TRBV7-2
D: NA
J: TRBJ1-2
size: NA

CDR3: CSVEPTGFSGANVLTF
DNA: TGCAGCGTGGAGCCGACAGGTTTCTCTGGGGCCAACGTCCTGACTTTC
V: TRBV29-1
D: NA
J: TRBJ2-6
size: NA

CDR3: CASSLQGLGLRQGIYGYTF
DNA: TGTGCCAGCAGTTTACAGGGACTGGGCCTTCGACAAGGCATCTATGGCTACACCTTC
V: TRBV27
D: NA
J: TRBJ1-2
size: few

CDR3: CASNDRGDGVAFF
DNA: TGTGCCAGCAACGATCGGGGGGACGGAGTAGCTTTCTTT
V: TRBV28
D: NA
J: TRBJ1-1
size: few